This T cell receptor beta chain was captured in a study of CD8 T cells in ankylosing spondylitis. With regard to this clonotype: What it binds is not known.

V trimming: 4 bases; J trimming: 4 bases; junction bases outside the gene matches: 4. This CDR3 is built from 16 residues. Germline V gene data show CDR1 as SGHRS and CDR2 as YFSETQ. Study-wide results and caveats: Disease-linked clones were reportedly significantly enriched in matched ankylosing spondylitis synovial fluid. What appeared characteristic of ankylosing spondylitis blood was a TCR beta motif of fewer than ten highly homologous variants.

For TCR beta, libraries came from quantitative 5'-RACE with molecular barcodes. TCRdb reanalysed the 5' RACE reads using MiXCR and keeps one entry per CDR3 protein. The data hold roughly 170,000 distinct CDR3 sequences, with 9.8% observed a single time. Sequenced material: blood, either unsorted or a sorted T cell fraction (not recorded which). This receptor was taken from a female donor with ankylosing spondylitis or in good health (not recorded which). The chain uses TRBV5-1 and TRBJ2-1; 14 bases map to TRBD2. CDR3 nucleotides: TGCGCCAGCAGCGGGGGACTAGCGGGGGAATACAATGAGCAGTTCTTC. Its protein product is CASSGGLAGEYNEQFF. Full variable domain (missing parts from reference TRBV5-1 and TRBJ2-1): KAGVTQTPRYLIKTRGQQVTLSCSPISGHRSVSWYQQTPGQGLQFLFEYFSETQRNKGNFPGRFSGRQFSNSRSEMNVSTLELGDSALYLCASSGGLAGEYNEQFFGPGTRLTVL.